Listed below are T cell receptor beta chains from one sample, sequenced in a study of blood T cell repertoires in COVID-19. Here immunoSEQ multiplex PCR was the method, and the copy in TCRdb shows in-frame clones only, minus some. Of under 200,000 clones in the sample, 70% to 90% were seen once. The specimen was peripheral blood. The receptors derive from a man between 60 and 75 years old with COVID-19, enrolled during active disease. Each CDR3 is given without its conserved first and last residue.

ASSPTQGGPRGQPQH	TRBV18	15
ASSVTGAGANVLT	TRBV7-2	13
ASSWGPNTEAF	TRBV11-2	11
ASSLSGVYNEQF	TRBV7-9	12
ASSLETSGSYNEQF	TRBV5-6	14
ASSLTGGASEQY	TRBV11-2	12
ASRAGLNSGNTIY	TRBV19	13
ASSQEPGQLNQPQH	TRBV18	14
ASSQFDRGITEAF	TRBV4-3	13
ASSTRSGHPLQETQY	TRBV19	15
ASSSGRGGYNEQF	TRBV6-5	13
ASRPRTSGRNEQF	TRBV3-1/TRBV3-2	13
ASSLGGGGRAEAF	TRBV11-2	13
ASSMPGTGGFQETQY	TRBV11-2	15
ASETPGQGVYEQY	TRBV6-6	13
ASRSLTDTQY	TRBV27	10
AIRPGSGNQPQH	TRBV10-3	12
ASSGDRLNTEAF	TRBV18	12
ASSFGGLATEAF	TRBV11-2	12
ASTRGQANSYNEQF	TRBV19	14
AWSVWGQGGNTIY	TRBV30	13
ASSVGLAGNYEQY	TRBV9	13
ASSDLGPQH	TRBV6-2/TRBV6-3	9
ASSLVGTSGSMVEQF	TRBV7-8	15
ASSFGEHNQPQH	TRBV18	12
ASRKDRGFTEAF	TRBV27	12
ATSDQHVGGPGEQF	TRBV24-1	14
SVLLGQGQPQH	TRBV29-1	11
ASSPRLAGGMGELF	TRBV6-2/TRBV6-3	14
ASSLQNTEAF	TRBV12-3/TRBV12-4	10
ASSISGLDNQPQH	TRBV19	13